The 17 T cell receptor beta chains listed next were all sequenced from one sample in a study of graft-versus-host responses after intestinal transplantation. Produced via immunoSEQ multiplex PCR; TCRdb's table is partial and in-frame only. This table holds about 97,000 clones, about nine tenths found once. The sample was PBMCs, taken about 450 days after intestinal transplant. These receptors originate from a human patient who received an intestinal transplant, so some T cells may come from the graft donor.

The genes are TRBV5-6 and TRBJ2-7; 8 positions agree with TRBD1. Germline assignment: CDR1 SGHDT and CDR2 YYEEEE. There are 14 residues in the CDR3. Unmatched junction bases numbered 4, after V lost 3 bases and J lost 2 bases. The CDR3 coding sequence is TGTGCCAGCAGCTGGACAGGGCGAGCCTACGAGCAGTACTTC. This codes for CASSWTGRAYEQYF.

This clone was counted a single time. The chain links TRBV2 to TRBJ1-2; 7 nucleotides agree with TRBD1. Germline-derived CDR1 and CDR2 are SNHLY and FYNNEI. The V gene end was trimmed by 6 bases and the J gene end by 7 bases; junction bases not matched to a gene: 14. This CDR3 has 15 amino acids. CDR3 amino acids: CASSGAAQGKTGYTF. The CDR3 nucleotides read TGTGCCAGCAGCGGGGCGGCACAGGGGAAAACTGGCTACACCTTC.

This sequence joins TRBV5-6 and TRBJ1-2; D is unresolved. V dropped 1 base and J dropped 5 bases, with 12 bases sitting between them. The CDR3 totals 14 residues. Germline-derived CDR1 and CDR2 are SGHDT and YYEEEE. The CDR3 loop reads CASSLRGRPYGYTF. Here the CDR3 DNA reads TGTGCCAGCAGCTTGCGGGGAAGGCCTTATGGCTACACCTTC.

Only one count was recorded for this clone. CDR3 amino acids: CASSLLALAREAQYF. The CDR3 region has the DNA TGTGCCAGCAGCCTCCTCGCTTTGGCCCGTGAGGCCCAGTACTTC. The rearrangement links TRBV6-5 to TRBJ2-5; D not certain. The CDR3 is made up of 15 amino acids. V lost 6 bases and J 9 bases, leaving 23 bases between the germline ends. The V gene's germline CDR1 is MNHEY and CDR2 SVGAGI.

This clone has just a few counts. This rearrangement joins TRBV7-9 to TRBJ1-2; no definite D call. Germline V gene data show CDR1 as SEHNR and CDR2 as FQNEAQ (reference sequence). V was shortened by 1 base and J by 6 bases, with 15 bases between the two germline ends. The CDR3 has 15 amino acids. The CDR3 nucleotides read TGTGCCAGCAGCTTAGGGAGGGCCAACGGGGATGGCTACACCTTC. Protein: CASSLGRANGDGYTF.

The V and J genes are TRBV5-4 and TRBJ2-1; D possibly corresponds to TRBD1 (6 bases). This CDR3 region has 13 residues. Germline V gives CDR1 SGHNT, CDR2 YYREEE (reference sequence). Trimming cost V 6 bases and J 6 bases, with 13 bases left between them. The CDR3 spells CASTPDSVNEQFF. CDR3 sequence (DNA): TGTGCCAGCACCCCGGACAGTGTCAATGAGCAGTTCTTC.

The V call is TRBV6-1, the J call TRBJ2-4; D not resolved. The germline CDR1 and CDR2 sequences are MNHNS and SASEGT. V lost 1 base and J 6 bases, leaving 10 bases between the germline ends. The CDR3 extends over 14 amino acids. The CDR3 sequence: CASSEGGDPNIQYF. The CDR3 bases are TGTGCCAGCAGTGAAGGTGGCGACCCAAACATTCAGTACTTC.

The CDR3 region is CASSLPGVLGTQYF. CDR3 nucleotide sequence: TGTGCCAGCAGCTTACCCGGGGTACTTGGGACGCAGTATTTT. The gene calls are TRBV7-9 and TRBJ2-3, with D tentatively TRBD2 (5 bases). Germline values: CDR1 SEHNR, CDR2 FQNEAQ (reference sequence). The CDR3 is 14 residues long. The germline V and J ends were trimmed by 2 bases and 9 bases, with 15 bases remaining between them.

The gene calls are TRBV14 and TRBJ1-2; D not certain. Germline CDR1 reads SGHDN; CDR2 reads FVKESK. CDR3 length equals 15 residues. V dropped 1 base and J dropped 4 bases, with 13 bases sitting between them. The CDR3: CASSQGGRGAYGYTF. CDR3 nucleotides: TGTGCCAGCAGCCAAGGTGGCCGGGGTGCCTATGGCTACACCTTC.

This rearrangement joins TRBV9 to TRBJ1-2, with no clear D. Germline V CDR1 and CDR2: SGDLS, YYNGEE. The CDR3 loop spans 16 amino acids. The V end lost 0 bases, the J end lost 4 bases, and 16 bases lay between the germline ends. The CDR3 coding sequence is TGTGCCAGCAGCGTAGGGTCCCAATGGACGGTCTATGGCTACACCTTC. Translated, it gives CASSVGSQWTVYGYTF. Combining the CDR3 with reference TRBV9 and TRBJ1-2 gives the whole variable domain DSGVTQTPKHLITATGQRVTLRCSPRSGDLSVYWYQQSLDQGLQFLIQYYNGEERAKGNILERFSAQQFPDLHSELNLSSLELGDSALYFCASSVGSQWTVYGYTFGSGTRLTVV.

The V gene is TRBV6-6, the J gene TRBJ2-7, with TRBD1 as a possible D gene (6 bases). The CDR3 has 14 residues. The germline V and J ends were trimmed by 2 bases and 0 bases, with 8 bases remaining between them. Per the germline V gene, CDR1 is MNHNY and CDR2 is SVGAGI (reference sequence). The CDR3 DNA follows: TGTGCCAGCAGTTACCAGGGGCCCTCCTACGAGCAGTACTTC. This gives the protein CASSYQGPSYEQYF.

This clone is a singleton in its sample. The chain couples TRBV1 to TRBJ1-1. TRBV1 is a known pseudogene. The CDR3 extends over 16 amino acids. CDR3 loop: CTSSHGRDGPNTEAFF. CDR3 DNA: TGCACCAGCAGCCATGGACGGGACGGACCGAACACTGAAGCTTTCTTT.

J is TRBJ2-7 and V is TRBV7-6; D may correspond to TRBD1 or TRBD2 (5 bases each). Per the germline V gene, CDR1 is SGHVS and CDR2 is FNYEAQ. V lost 1 base and J 6 bases, leaving 13 bases between the germline ends. This CDR3 comprises 14 residues. The CDR3 sequence: CASSLDPGTGEQYF. The CDR3 DNA is TGTGCCAGCAGCTTAGATCCAGGGACGGGCGAGCAGTACTTC.

V is TRBV28 and J is TRBJ1-3; D is undetermined. Germline V lookup: CDR1 MDHEN, CDR2 SYDVKM. The CDR3 is made up of 13 amino acids. The V end was cut by 7 bases, the J end by 0 bases, with 7 bases between. CDR3 in DNA: TGTGCCAGCACCCCAGCCTCTGGAAACACCATATATTTT. Translating gives CASTPASGNTIYF.

This clone was counted once. The chain couples TRBV4-2 to TRBJ2-2; D is ambiguous. Trimming cost V 0 bases and J 7 bases, with 15 bases left between them. The CDR3 contains 16 residues. In germline, CDR1 is LGHNA, CDR2 YNFKEQ. DNA of the CDR3: TGTGCCAGCAGCCAAGATGAGGACCTCGTCGGCGGGGAGCTGTTTTTT. It encodes CASSQDEDLVGGELFF.

The V call is TRBV7-8, the J call TRBJ2-3, with D unclear. The germline V gene has CDR1 SGHVS and CDR2 FQNEAQ. Trimming cost V 5 bases and J 6 bases, with 15 bases left between them. This CDR3 has 14 amino acids. The CDR3 DNA sequence: TGTGCCAGCAGCCCACCCAGGATCGAGGATACGCAGTATTTT. Its protein is CASSPPRIEDTQYF.

The rearrangement joins TRBV10-1 to TRBJ1-1; possible D gene TRBD1, 5 bases. With 4 bases removed from V and 3 bases from J, the gap between germline ends came to 9 bases. The CDR3 covers 13 residues. CDR1 is WNHNN and CDR2 is SYGVQD in the germline V gene (reference sequence). In nucleotides, the CDR3 is TGCGCCAGCAGTGGGGGGTCCTACACTGAAGCTTTCTTT. Its protein is CASSGGSYTEAFF.